The clone carrying this TCR beta chain was detected only a few times. What it recognizes is unknown. The data were taken from a study of beta chain features in type 1 diabetes. Study information: Patients were similar to healthy donors in age and gender (as well as in cell yields).

V lost 1 base and J 6 bases, leaving 8 bases between the germline ends. Looked up from germline, CDR1 is SGHAT and CDR2 is FQDESV (reference sequence). The CDR3 loop spans 13 amino acids. Study-level points and caveats: A pattern of fewer insertions and more deletions at VDJ junctions was seen in type 1 diabetes patients. Within the patient group, naive, central memory and Treg TCRB repertoires appeared more similar to each other than within healthy donors. Researchers report that Type 1 diabetes patients had moderately but significantly shorter TCRB CDR3s across all four CD4+ subsets.

Expressed TCRB transcripts were sequenced because the entire RNA isolate underwent reverse transcription. Sequencing used immunoSEQ multiplex PCR; TCRdb keeps in-frame clones, though not all of them. The sample carries about 360,000 clones, roughly 12% recorded once. The chain recombines TRBV11-1 with TRBJ2-3, with D uncertain. The sequence came from a man aged 18 to 30 in good health. The sequencing input was naive CD4+ T cells from blood. The CDR3 region has the DNA TGTGCCAGCAGCTTAGTAGAGTTGGATACGCAGTATTTT. This translates into CASSLVELDTQYF.